The 25 T cell receptor beta chains reported below all come from one sample, sequenced in a study of CD8 T cells in Susac syndrome. With random hexamers, about 0.5 to 1 ug RNA was reverse transcribed. From the immunoSEQ multiplex PCR reads, TCRdb called clonotypes with MiXCR, one entry per CDR3 protein. The sample contains about 210,000 distinct CDR3 sequences, approximately 95% of which appear only once. The sequencing input was CD4+ T cells from PBMCs. Receptor source: a human donor with multiple sclerosis.

V is TRBV3-1 and J is TRBJ2-7; possible D gene TRBD2, 6 bases. V dropped 1 base and J dropped 4 bases, with 11 bases sitting between them. Germline V lookup: CDR1 LGHDT, CDR2 YNNKEL (reference sequence). This CDR3 region has 14 residues. The CDR3 loop is CASSQVAGTYEQYF. The CDR3 bases are TGTGCCAGCAGCCAAGTGGCAGGGACTTACGAGCAGTACTTC.

The rearrangement joins TRBV29-1 to TRBJ1-1; no definite D call. V gave up 5 bases and J gave up 1 base, with 8 bases separating them. The CDR3 has 12 amino acids. Germline CDR1 SQVTM, CDR2 ANQGSEA. The CDR3 reads CSVRGTNTEAFF. The CDR3 region has the DNA TGCAGCGTTCGAGGAACGAACACTGAAGCTTTCTTT. The full variable domain, its missing parts supplied by reference TRBV29-1 and TRBJ1-1, is SAVISQKPSRDICQRGTSLTIQCQVDSQVTMMFWYRQQPGQSLTLIATANQGSEATYESGFVIDKFPISRPNLTFSTLTVSNMSPEDSSIYLCSVRGTNTEAFFGQGTRLTVV.

This sequence joins TRBV7-2 and TRBJ1-4, with a weak D call TRBD1 (5 bases). V was shortened by 5 bases and J by 6 bases, with 13 bases between the two germline ends. Germline CDR1 is SGHTA and CDR2 is FQGNSA. The CDR3 is 14 amino acids. CDR3 DNA sequence: TGTGCCAGCAGCCCTTGGCAGGGACATGAAAAACTGTTTTTT. Encoded protein: CASSPWQGHEKLFF. The full variable domain, with the rest looked up from reference TRBV7-2 and TRBJ1-4, is GAGVSQSPSNKVTEKGKDVELRCDPISGHTALYWYRQSLGQGLEFLIYFQGNSAPDKSGLPSDRFSAERTGGSVSTLTIQRTQQEDSAVYLCASSPWQGHEKLFFGSGTQLSVL.

This clonotype was recorded once. This chain joins TRBV3-1 and TRBJ2-7; 9 bases align to TRBD2. The V and J ends lost 5 bases and 7 bases, in that order; junction bases with no gene match: 9. Germline CDR1 and CDR2: LGHDT and YNNKEL (reference sequence). The CDR3 sequence is 14 residues long. The DNA for the CDR3 is TGTGCCAGCAGCACCGGGACTAGCCAGGGAGAGCAGTACTTC. The encoded protein is CASSTGTSQGEQYF.

V is TRBV29-1 and J is TRBJ2-3; no firm D call. The CDR3 spans 11 residues. Trimming stripped 7 bases from V and 2 bases from J, with 7 bases between. Per germline, CDR1 SQVTM and CDR2 ANQGSEA. CDR3 DNA: TGCAGCGCCCAGACCACAGATACGCAGTATTTT. Its protein product is CSAQTTDTQYF.

The chain has TRBV19 and TRBJ2-4, with D maybe TRBD2 (6 bases). V was shortened by 6 bases and J by 2 bases, with 8 bases between the two germline ends. The CDR3 consists of 13 residues. CDR1 is LNHDA and CDR2 is SQIVND in the germline V gene (reference sequence). CDR3 DNA sequence: TGTGCCAGTAGGGAGGGACCCAAAAACATTCAGTACTTC. Protein: CASREGPKNIQYF.

J is TRBJ1-2 and V is TRBV15; no clear D gene. Germline CDR1 LNHNV, CDR2 YYDKDF (reference sequence). The V end lost 0 bases, the J end lost 3 bases, and 11 bases lay between the germline ends. CDR3 length: 15 residues. The CDR3 region has the DNA TGTGCCACCAGCAGAGATTTCCTGGGGTACTATGGCTACACCTTC. Translated: CATSRDFLGYYGYTF.

This sequence joins TRBV7-9 and TRBJ2-5; the D is unclear. CDR3 length equals 12 residues. Trimming removed 2 bases at V and 6 bases at J, with 7 bases between. CDR1 and CDR2 from the germline V gene are SEHNR and FQNEAQ (reference sequence). The CDR3 region has the DNA TGTGCCAGCAGCTTATCAGAGCAGACCCAGTACTTC. Protein sequence: CASSLSEQTQYF.

This chain links TRBV4-2 with TRBJ2-7, with 13 bases lining up with TRBD2. From germline, CDR1 is LGHNA and CDR2 YNFKEQ. V dropped 1 base and J dropped 4; count of bases not matched to a gene: 1. The CDR3 sequence is 15 residues long. CDR3 protein: CASSQGTSGGYEQYF. The CDR3 nucleotides are TGTGCCAGCAGCCAAGGGACTAGCGGGGGTTACGAGCAGTACTTC.

CDR3 in amino acids: CASSSPGTVGGYTF. CDR3 bases: TGTGCCAGCAGTTCCCCCGGGACGGTTGGTGGCTACACCTTC. The V call is TRBV12-3 or TRBV12-4, the J call TRBJ1-2; a possible D gene is TRBD1 (5 bases). V lost 4 bases to trimming and J lost 7 bases, with 16 bases between them. The CDR3 loop spans 14 amino acids.

The chain has TRBV20-1 and TRBJ2-3; D gene unclear. CDR3 size: 14 residues. Looked up from germline, CDR1 is DFQATT and CDR2 is SNEGSKA (reference sequence). V was clipped by 6 bases and J by 4 bases, with 17 bases between them. The DNA of the CDR3 is TGCAGTGCAAACGACCGCGGCGGCGCAGATACGCAGTATTTT. This gives the protein CSANDRGGADTQYF.

The genes are TRBV29-1 and TRBJ2-3; D ambiguous. Per germline, CDR1 SQVTM and CDR2 ANQGSEA. CDR3 size: 11 residues. V gave up 4 bases and J gave up 4 bases, with 6 bases separating them. In DNA, the CDR3 is TGCAGCGTTGTCATTTCAGATACGCAGTATTTT. This translates into CSVVISDTQYF.

The J gene is TRBJ2-5, the V gene TRBV19; no clear D. This CDR3 region has 15 residues. The ends were cut back, 8 bases at V and 5 bases at J, with 21 bases in the middle. Germline V CDR1 and CDR2: LNHDA, SQIVND (reference sequence). The CDR3 here is CASARSRSHRETQYF. The CDR3 bases are TGTGCCAGTGCCCGGTCGCGCTCTCATAGGGAGACCCAGTACTTC.

V gene TRBV7-9 combines with J gene TRBJ2-1; D tentatively reads TRBD1 or TRBD2 (5 bases each). Germline V gives CDR1 SEHNR, CDR2 FQNEAQ (reference sequence). This CDR3 region has 12 residues. V dropped 3 bases and J dropped 9 bases, with 9 bases sitting between them. The CDR3 here is CASSFGTGEQFF. CDR3 bases: TGTGCCAGCAGCTTCGGGACCGGTGAGCAGTTCTTC. Using reference TRBV7-9 and TRBJ2-1 for the parts outside the CDR3, the full variable domain is DTGVSQNPRHKITKRGQNVTFRCDPISEHNRLYWYRQTLGQGPEFLTYFQNEAQLEKSRLLSDRFSAERPKGSFSTLEIQRTEQGDSAMYLCASSFGTGEQFFGPGTRLTVL.

This chain joins TRBV12-3 or TRBV12-4 and TRBJ1-1; no reliable D call. This CDR3 region has 13 residues. Trimming stripped 2 bases from V and 5 bases from J, with 9 bases between. The CDR3 reads CASSLQGWTEAFF. In DNA, the CDR3 is TGTGCCAGCAGTTTACAAGGGTGGACTGAAGCTTTCTTT.

This chain connects TRBV20-1 to TRBJ2-7; D might be TRBD2 (6 bases). The CDR3 runs 16 residues. Germline CDR1 and CDR2: DFQATT and SNEGSKA (reference sequence). V dropped 1 base and J dropped 1 base, with 17 bases sitting between them. CDR3 DNA: TGCAGTGCTAGAGGGGGTGGGGACTGGTATTCCTACGAGCAGTACTTC. This codes for CSARGGGDWYSYEQYF.

V is TRBV3-1 and J is TRBJ2-5, with D tentatively TRBD2 (5 bases). Trimming removed 0 bases from V and 4 bases from J, with 9 bases in between. In germline, CDR1 is LGHDT, CDR2 YNNKEL (reference sequence). CDR3 length: 14 amino acids. CDR3 DNA sequence: TGTGCCAGCAGCCAAGATTGGAGGACAGAGACCCAGTACTTC. Its protein product is CASSQDWRTETQYF.

The J gene is TRBJ1-2, the V gene TRBV13, with D maybe TRBD1 (6 bases). Germline V gene sequence: CDR1 PRHDT, CDR2 FYEKMQ (reference sequence). This CDR3 has 11 residues. Deletions cut 7 bases from V and 8 bases from J, with 11 bases between. The CDR3 sequence is CASTQGHGYTF. Written as DNA, the CDR3 is TGTGCCAGCACCCAGGGGCACGGCTACACCTTC.

The chain has TRBV29-1 and TRBJ1-2, with D possibly being TRBD1 (6 bases). The V end was cut by 0 bases, the J end by 4 bases, with 9 bases between. Germline V gives CDR1 SQVTM, CDR2 ANQGSEA. The CDR3 extends over 13 amino acids. As DNA, the CDR3 is TGCAGCGTTGAAGAATACAGGGCCTATGGCTACACCTTC. It encodes CSVEEYRAYGYTF.

The V and J genes are TRBV6-5 and TRBJ1-5, with D uncertain. The CDR3 covers 13 residues. From germline, CDR1 is MNHEY and CDR2 SVGAGI. Trimming cost V 6 bases and J 2 bases, with 8 bases left between them. The CDR3 DNA reads as TGTGCCAGCAGGCCGGACGGCAATCAGCCCCAGCATTTT. Amino acids: CASRPDGNQPQHF.

The rearrangement links TRBV3-1 to TRBJ1-2; D possibly corresponds to TRBD1 (6 bases). This CDR3 comprises 16 residues. Germline V lookup: CDR1 LGHDT, CDR2 YNNKEL (reference sequence). Trimming took 0 bases from V and 6 from J, leaving 17 bases between them. CDR3 amino acids: CASSQDGGGRLDGYTF. As DNA, the CDR3 is TGTGCCAGCAGCCAAGACGGCGGGGGGCGCCTCGATGGCTACACCTTC.

V is TRBV5-1 and J is TRBJ2-6; D is perhaps TRBD1 or TRBD2 (5 bases each). V shed 7 bases and J shed 0 bases, with 14 bases lying between them. The germline V gene encodes CDR1 SGHRS and CDR2 YFSETQ. This CDR3 contains 16 residues. This CDR3 reads CASAWGYGSGANVLTF. CDR3 DNA sequence: TGCGCCAGCGCGTGGGGGTATGGCTCTGGGGCCAACGTCCTGACTTTC.

CDR3 loop: CSAFRSTDTQYF. In nucleotides, the CDR3 is TGCAGTGCTTTCCGGAGCACAGATACGCAGTATTTT. V usage is TRBV20-1 and J usage is TRBJ2-3, with no clear D. The CDR3 is made up of 12 amino acids. V lost 5 bases to trimming and J lost 0 bases, with 6 bases between them. Germline CDR1 DFQATT, CDR2 SNEGSKA (reference sequence).

The gene calls are TRBV2 and TRBJ1-1; D not resolved. The CDR3 has 14 residues. Germline V CDR1 and CDR2: SNHLY, FYNNEI. V gave up 4 bases and J gave up 3 bases, with 12 bases separating them. The CDR3 reads CASSVGLRYTEAFF. DNA of the CDR3: TGTGCCAGCAGTGTTGGACTAAGGTACACTGAAGCTTTCTTT.

The chain couples TRBV9 to TRBJ2-1; D may be TRBD2 (5 bases). V gave up 4 bases and J gave up 6 bases, with 8 bases separating them. CDR3 length equals 12 residues. Germline V gene data show CDR1 as SGDLS and CDR2 as YYNGEE. Here the CDR3 DNA reads TGTGCCAGCAGCACTGGAGGCAATGAGCAGTTCTTC. This gives the protein CASSTGGNEQFF.